Presented here are 4 T cell receptor beta chains from one specimen sequenced in a study of PD-L1 blockade in urothelial cancer. Time point of the sample: pretreatment peripheral blood. Produced via immunoSEQ multiplex PCR; TCRdb's table is partial and in-frame only. The data show roughly 52,000 clones, 79% seen once. Sequenced here: PBMCs, sampled around atezolizumab (anti-PD-L1) treatment. The receptors come from a man in his 70s with urothelial cancer.

As regards this clone: Germline and junction disagree at one end, which may indicate a read error. The chain combines TRBV4-1 with TRBJ2-7; 10 nucleotides match TRBD1. Germline V gene sequence: CDR1 MGHRA, CDR2 YSYEKL. CDR3 length equals 15 residues. The CDR3 is CAGSPSWDRGYEQYF. The CDR3 DNA reads TGCGCCGGCAGCCCGTCATGGGACAGGGGCTACGAGCAGTACTTC.

The chain uses TRBV11-2 and TRBJ1-2; 12 bases line up with TRBD1. This CDR3 spans 18 amino acids. V trimming: 3 bases; J trimming: 0 bases; junction bases outside the gene matches: 8. Germline-derived CDR1 and CDR2 are SGHAT and FQNNGV. The CDR3 region has the DNA TGTGCCAGCAGCTTTTCCGGGACAGGGGGCGCTTCTAACTATGGCTACACCTTC. It encodes CASSFSGTGGASNYGYTF.

CDR3 coding DNA: TGTGCCAGCAGCAACGAGGGGGCAGACGGGAGACTAGCCAAAAACATTCAGTACTTC. Translating it yields CASSNEGADGRLAKNIQYF. The V and J genes are TRBV5-8 and TRBJ2-4, with D possibly matching TRBD1 (7 bases). Germline V gene sequence: CDR1 SGHTS, CDR2 YDEGEE. V was pared by 4 bases and J by 0 bases, with 23 bases between. The length of the CDR3 is 19 residues.

J is TRBJ2-2 and V is TRBV5-1; TRBD2 matches at 7 bases. V lost 2 bases, J lost 1 base, and 2 bases stayed unmatched. This CDR3 is 15 amino acids long. The germline CDR1 and CDR2 sequences are SGHRS and YFSETQ. The CDR3 loop is CASSFGGGNTGELFF. The CDR3 DNA sequence: TGCGCCAGCAGCTTCGGCGGGGGGAACACCGGGGAGCTGTTTTTT. The full variable domain, its missing parts supplied by reference TRBV5-1 and TRBJ2-2, is KAGVTQTPRYLIKTRGQQVTLSCSPISGHRSVSWYQQTPGQGLQFLFEYFSETQRNKGNFPGRFSGRQFSNSRSEMNVSTLELGDSALYLCASSFGGGNTGELFFGEGSRLTVL.